Listed below are T cell receptor beta chains from one sample, sequenced in a study of cytomegalovirus exposure and HLA in healthy donors. Sequencing used immunoSEQ multiplex PCR; TCRdb keeps in-frame clones, though not all of them. The sample consists of fewer than 200,000 clones, roughly 82% of them appearing once. Sequenced input: PBMCs. All receptors derive from a girl aged 2-10 years in good health and CMV-seropositive. The CDR3 runs from the conserved cysteine through the conserved F or W. A D gene is named only where the DNA matches it firmly. Expanded clones are given a class, and other clones once, few, many or no size at all.

v_call: TRBV11-3
j_call: TRBJ2-7
d_call: .
clone_size: .
cdr3_nt: TGTGCCAGCAGCTTAGTCATTGGACCGTCAGGGGATGTCAGCGAGCAGTACTTC
cdr3_aa: CASSLVIGPSGDVSEQYF

v_call: TRBV5-4
j_call: TRBJ1-2
d_call: TRBD1
clone_size: once
cdr3_nt: TGTGCCAGCAGCTCACGACAGGGCCTAACCGATGGCTACACCTTC
cdr3_aa: CASSSRQGLTDGYTF

v_call: TRBV28
j_call: TRBJ1-6
d_call: .
clone_size: .
cdr3_nt: TGTGCCAGCAGTTTACCCGGGTCCGGTCATTCACCCCTCCACTTT
cdr3_aa: CASSLPGSGHSPLHF

v_call: TRBV14
j_call: TRBJ2-7
d_call: TRBD1
clone_size: .
cdr3_nt: TGTGCCAGTAAAAGACAGGGAACCTACGAGCAGTACTTC
cdr3_aa: CASKRQGTYEQYF

v_call: TRBV6-1
j_call: TRBJ1-2
d_call: .
clone_size: once
cdr3_nt: TGTGCCAGCAGTGAGACTGACAGCGCTGATGGCTACACCTTC
cdr3_aa: CASSETDSADGYTF

v_call: TRBV10-3
j_call: TRBJ1-2
d_call: TRBD1
clone_size: .
cdr3_nt: TGTGCCATCAGTAGGGACAGGGGGAACTATGGCTACACCTTC
cdr3_aa: CAISRDRGNYGYTF

v_call: TRBV27
j_call: TRBJ2-7
d_call: TRBD1
clone_size: .
cdr3_nt: TGTGCCTCCCGGGAAAGGGGGCTCTACGAGCAGTACTTC
cdr3_aa: CASRERGLYEQYF

v_call: TRBV4-1
j_call: TRBJ1-1
d_call: .
clone_size: .
cdr3_nt: TGCGCCAGCAGCCACACAGGGCCCACTGAAGCTTTCTTT
cdr3_aa: CASSHTGPTEAFF

v_call: TRBV30
j_call: TRBJ1-6
d_call: .
clone_size: .
cdr3_nt: TGTGCCTGGAGATCGGGACTATGGAATTCACCCCTCCACTTT
cdr3_aa: CAWRSGLWNSPLHF

v_call: TRBV5-5
j_call: TRBJ2-7
d_call: .
clone_size: few
cdr3_nt: TGTGCCAGCAGCTTGTTTCAGGAAGCAGGCGAGCAGTACTTC
cdr3_aa: CASSLFQEAGEQYF

v_call: TRBV7-9
j_call: TRBJ1-3
d_call: .
clone_size: .
cdr3_nt: TGTGCCAGCAGCTTAGGACAGCTTATCTCTGGAAACACCATATATTTT
cdr3_aa: CASSLGQLISGNTIYF

v_call: TRBV6-5
j_call: TRBJ2-7
d_call: .
clone_size: .
cdr3_nt: TGTGCCAGCAGGGACCTGGGCAGGGATTCCTACGAGCAGTACTTC
cdr3_aa: CASRDLGRDSYEQYF

v_call: TRBV5-1
j_call: TRBJ2-1
d_call: TRBD2
clone_size: .
cdr3_nt: TGCGCCAGCAGCTTGGAGCGGGGGATGGGCAATGAGCAGTTCTTC
cdr3_aa: CASSLERGMGNEQFF

v_call: TRBV2
j_call: TRBJ2-7
d_call: .
clone_size: few
cdr3_nt: TGTGCCAGCAGGCGGAAACCCTACGAGCAGTACTTC
cdr3_aa: CASRRKPYEQYF

v_call: TRBV28
j_call: TRBJ1-6
d_call: TRBD1
clone_size: once
cdr3_nt: TGTGCCAGCAGGTTACCTCGGGGACAGGGTCCCTTGACAAATAATTCACCCCTCCACTTT
cdr3_aa: CASRLPRGQGPLTNNSPLHF

v_call: TRBV7-9
j_call: TRBJ1-6
d_call: .
clone_size: .
cdr3_nt: TGTGCCAGCAGCTTAAATCAGGTTCAAGATTCACCCCTCCACTTT
cdr3_aa: CASSLNQVQDSPLHF

v_call: TRBV5-5
j_call: TRBJ1-4
d_call: TRBD1
clone_size: .
cdr3_nt: TGTGCCAGCAGCTCGGGGACAGGGGGCCCTAATGAAAAACTGTTTTTT
cdr3_aa: CASSSGTGGPNEKLFF

v_call: TRBV2
j_call: TRBJ1-6
d_call: TRBD1
clone_size: .
cdr3_nt: TGTGCCAGCAGGCGGGACAGGGGAGATAATTCACCCCTCCACTTT
cdr3_aa: CASRRDRGDNSPLHF

v_call: TRBV9
j_call: TRBJ2-7
d_call: TRBD1
clone_size: .
cdr3_nt: TGTGCCAGCAGCGCCGGGACAGAAATATACGAGCAGTACTTC
cdr3_aa: CASSAGTEIYEQYF

v_call: TRBV4-2
j_call: TRBJ2-1
d_call: .
clone_size: .
cdr3_nt: TGTGCCAGCAGCCAAGGACTGGCGGACTCCTACAATGAGCAGTTCTTC
cdr3_aa: CASSQGLADSYNEQFF

v_call: TRBV12-5
j_call: TRBJ1-5
d_call: .
clone_size: medium-sized
cdr3_nt: TGTGCTAGTGGTTTGGTTCCCCCTCCTGGCGGGGGCAATCAGCCCCAGCATTTT
cdr3_aa: CASGLVPPPGGGNQPQHF

v_call: TRBV6-1
j_call: TRBJ1-1
d_call: TRBD1
clone_size: .
cdr3_nt: TGTGCCAGCAGTAACCCTCGGGACAGGGGGCCTGAAGCTTTCTTT
cdr3_aa: CASSNPRDRGPEAFF

v_call: TRBV28
j_call: TRBJ2-7
d_call: TRBD1
clone_size: .
cdr3_nt: TGTGCCAGCAGTTTTACCGGGACAGGGGCCTACGAGCAGTACTTC
cdr3_aa: CASSFTGTGAYEQYF

v_call: TRBV6-6
j_call: TRBJ2-7
d_call: .
clone_size: .
cdr3_nt: TGTGCCAGCAGACAACTAGCCCACGAGCAGTACTTC
cdr3_aa: CASRQLAHEQYF

v_call: TRBV5-6
j_call: TRBJ1-4
d_call: .
clone_size: once
cdr3_nt: TGTGCCAGCAGCTTACGGCCTGGGGGCTTGGAAAAACTGTTTTTT
cdr3_aa: CASSLRPGGLEKLFF

v_call: TRBV5-4
j_call: TRBJ2-7
d_call: TRBD1
clone_size: few
cdr3_nt: TGTGCCAGCACGGTGTGGGGGTGGGACAGATCCTACGAGCAGTACTTC
cdr3_aa: CASTVWGWDRSYEQYF

v_call: TRBV29-1
j_call: TRBJ2-7
d_call: .
clone_size: .
cdr3_nt: TGCAGCGTTGATTGGCGGTCCGAGCAGTACTTC
cdr3_aa: CSVDWRSEQYF

v_call: TRBV2
j_call: TRBJ2-1
d_call: .
clone_size: .
cdr3_nt: TGTGCCAGCACTCTAGTATACGGCGATGAGCAGTTCTTC
cdr3_aa: CASTLVYGDEQFF

v_call: TRBV9
j_call: TRBJ2-3
d_call: TRBD2
clone_size: .
cdr3_nt: TGTGCCAGCAGCGTAGCTGCACTAGCGGGAGAATCAGATACGCAGTATTTT
cdr3_aa: CASSVAALAGESDTQYF